This T cell receptor (beta chain) was obtained from a study of shared T cell receptors in the human thymus. Here immunoSEQ multiplex PCR was the method, and the copy in TCRdb shows in-frame clones only, minus some. The repertoire holds around 67,000 clones, with roughly 96% as singletons. What was sequenced was thymocytes. The TCR was taken from a human donor.

This CDR3 is CASSARQGARSPLHF. The CDR3 DNA sequence: TGTGCCAGCAGTGCCAGACAGGGGGCACGTTCACCCCTCCACTTT. The chain couples TRBV6-1 to TRBJ1-6; TRBD1 matches 10 bases. Germline CDR1 is MNHNS and CDR2 is SASEGT. The CDR3 is 15 residues long. J was trimmed by 9 bases and V by 4 bases; bases with no gene match: 6.